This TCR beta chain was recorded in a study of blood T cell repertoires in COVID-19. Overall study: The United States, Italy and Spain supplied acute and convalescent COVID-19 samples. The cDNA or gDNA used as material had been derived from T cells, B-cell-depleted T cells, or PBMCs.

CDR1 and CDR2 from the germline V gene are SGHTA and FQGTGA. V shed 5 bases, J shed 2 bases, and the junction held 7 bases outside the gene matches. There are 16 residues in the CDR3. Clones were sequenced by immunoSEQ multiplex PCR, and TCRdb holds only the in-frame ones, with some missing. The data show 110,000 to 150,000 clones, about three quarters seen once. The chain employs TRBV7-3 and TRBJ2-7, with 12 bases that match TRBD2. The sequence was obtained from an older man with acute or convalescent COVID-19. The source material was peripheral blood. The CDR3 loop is CASSLLPSGGAYEQYF. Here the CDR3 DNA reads TGTGCCAGCAGCCTCCTTCCTAGCGGGGGGGCCTACGAGCAGTACTTC.